The subject of this entry is one TCR beta chain. The CDR3 is 16 amino acids. Germline CDR1 MNHNS, CDR2 SASEGT. Unmatched junction bases numbered 11, after V lost 3 bases and J lost 7 bases. Authors' data handling: Cell counts per sample came from amplifying reference gene primers. TCRdb's copy holds only in-frame clones and misses some; the assay was immunoSEQ multiplex PCR. V, J and clone size are taken as reported in that table, and D and trimming were inferred from the DNA itself. The top ten hold about 20% of the sample, which has about 170,000 clones, almost 85% seen once. The data were obtained in a study of blood T cell repertoires in COVID-19. Across the study: The United States, Italy and Spain were the sources of the acute and convalescent COVID-19 samples. PBMCs, B-cell-depleted T cells, or T cells were the source of the cDNA or gDNA that made up the material.

Sequencing input: peripheral blood. The sequence derives from an elderly woman with acute or convalescent COVID-19. The chain joins TRBV6-1 to TRBJ1-5; 8 bases agree with TRBD1. Here the CDR3 DNA reads TGTGCCAGCAGTGATGAGGGCAGGGGGCGCGGGCAGCCCCAGCATTTT. Amino acid sequence: CASSDEGRGRGQPQHF.